These 16 T cell receptor beta chains share one sample of origin, sequenced in a study of cytomegalovirus exposure and HLA in healthy donors (dated by TCRdb to 2017 to 2019). Libraries were built with the immunoSEQ multiplex PCR assay. Entries here come from immuneACCESS through TCRdb and include only in-frame sequences with V and J called. Some clones fail to appear in such tables; in the studies checked, an unresolved V gene covers under half of the shortfall, and the cause of the remainder is unknown. A total of under 200,000 clones appear in this sample, 86% of them only once. Jointly, the top ten make up about 6% of the sample. The sequenced material came from PBMCs. Receptors were obtained from a woman in her thirties in good health and CMV-seronegative.

This chain connects TRBV10-3 to TRBJ1-6; no firm D call. V shed 2 bases and J shed 6 bases, with 5 bases lying between them. This CDR3 comprises 13 residues. The germline gives CDR1 ENHRY, CDR2 SYGVKD. Here the CDR3 reads CAISEVTNSPLHF. The CDR3 DNA reads as TGTGCCATCAGTGAGGTAACTAATTCACCCCTCCACTTT.

The DNA of the CDR3 is TGCGCCAGCAGCCTTGGGGATCTCTCGGGAGAAAAACTGTTTTTT. Translated, it gives CASSLGDLSGEKLFF. The gene calls are TRBV5-1 and TRBJ1-4; D gene uncertain. The ends were cut back, 4 bases at V and 8 bases at J, with 18 bases in the middle. The CDR3 covers 15 residues. CDR1 and CDR2 (germline): SGHRS, YFSETQ. The full variable domain, with the rest looked up from reference TRBV5-1 and TRBJ1-4, is KAGVTQTPRYLIKTRGQQVTLSCSPISGHRSVSWYQQTPGQGLQFLFEYFSETQRNKGNFPGRFSGRQFSNSRSEMNVSTLELGDSALYLCASSLGDLSGEKLFFGSGTQLSVL.

V gene TRBV15 combines with J gene TRBJ2-1, with D unresolved. CDR1 LNHNV and CDR2 YYDKDF come from the germline V gene (reference sequence). This CDR3 comprises 12 residues. V was cut by 1 base and J by 6 bases, with 4 bases left in between. The CDR3 DNA follows: TGTGCCACCAGCAGAGCCCCCAATGAGCAGTTCTTC. Translating gives CATSRAPNEQFF.

The J gene is TRBJ1-5, the V gene TRBV27; 7 positions match TRBD1. The CDR3 is 12 residues long. Germline assignment: CDR1 MNHEY and CDR2 SMNVEV (reference sequence). J gave up 9 bases and V 7 bases, and 6 bases lay outside the gene matches. CDR3 in DNA: TGTGCCAGCAAAACAGGGGAAGGGCCCCAGCATTTT. It codes for CASKTGEGPQHF.

V usage is TRBV19 and J usage is TRBJ1-5; D remains unclear. CDR1 and CDR2 from the germline V gene are LNHDA and SQIVND (reference sequence). The V and J ends lost 5 bases and 7 bases respectively, with 12 bases between them. The CDR3 totals 13 residues. Here the CDR3 DNA reads TGTGCCAGTAGTGCAGGTCTTTGGCAGCCCCAGCATTTT. This translates into CASSAGLWQPQHF.

The CDR3 nucleotides read TGTGCCAGCAGCTTCGGTGACAGGGAGGAGACCCAGTACTTC. It specifies CASSFGDREETQYF. The V call is TRBV7-9, the J call TRBJ2-5, with 7 bases matching TRBD1. The CDR3 is 14 amino acids. Germline V gene lookup returns CDR1 SEHNR and CDR2 FQNEAQ (reference sequence). V dropped 3 bases and J dropped 5; count of bases not matched to a gene: 6.

This chain links TRBV5-1 with TRBJ1-3; 7 bases map to TRBD1. The V and J ends lost 3 bases and 2 bases, in that order; junction bases with no gene match: 5. Germline lookup yields CDR1 SGHRS and CDR2 YFSETQ. The CDR3 length is 15 residues. Here the CDR3 DNA reads TGCGCCAGCAGCTCGCAGGGGGTCACTGGAAACACCATATATTTT. Its translation: CASSSQGVTGNTIYF.

The rearrangement uses TRBV19 and TRBJ1-1; 8 nucleotides match TRBD1. Trimming removed 4 bases from V and 6 bases from J; junction bases left unmatched: 10. Germline CDR1 is LNHDA and CDR2 is SQIVND (reference sequence). The length of the CDR3 is 15 residues. The DNA of the CDR3 is TGTGCCAGTAGTAGGTCCGGACAGGGTAGGTCTGAAGCTTTCTTT. Its protein product is CASSRSGQGRSEAFF.

The CDR3 DNA reads as TGTGCCAGCAGTGAAGCAACGTTAGCGGGAGTCACCGGGGAGCTGTTTTTT. Translating it yields CASSEATLAGVTGELFF. J is TRBJ2-2 and V is TRBV6-1; 9 nucleotides agree with TRBD2. From germline, CDR1 is MNHNS and CDR2 SASEGT. There are 17 residues in the CDR3. V lost 0 bases and J lost 4; bases outside the gene matches: 6.

The chain combines TRBV7-2 with TRBJ2-7; the D call may be TRBD1 or TRBD2 (5 bases each). CDR1 is SGHTA, CDR2 FQGNSA, per germline. The ends were cut back, 4 bases at V and 1 base at J, with 14 bases in the middle. The CDR3 is made up of 15 amino acids. CDR3 sequence: CASSYSSGRSYEQYF. CDR3 bases: TGTGCCAGCAGCTACAGCTCGGGGCGTTCCTACGAGCAGTACTTC.

The chain has TRBV7-9 and TRBJ2-1, with TRBD2 matching 9 bases. The V gene's germline CDR1 is SEHNR and CDR2 FQNEAQ (reference sequence). The CDR3 has 16 amino acids. Trimming at V came to 1 base and at J to 0 bases, leaving 1 base not matched to a gene. CDR3 residues: CASSLGLADSYNEQFF. CDR3 DNA sequence: TGTGCCAGCAGCTTAGGACTAGCGGACTCCTACAATGAGCAGTTCTTC.

This chain connects TRBV6-5 to TRBJ2-5; D perhaps matches TRBD1 (6 bases). V was shortened by 2 bases and J by 2 bases, with 9 bases between the two germline ends. Germline CDR1 reads MNHEY; CDR2 reads SVGAGI. The CDR3 sequence is 14 residues long. In DNA, the CDR3 is TGTGCCAGCAGTTACCGGACAGTGCAAGAGACCCAGTACTTC. It specifies CASSYRTVQETQYF.

A few counts support this clone. This chain connects TRBV7-9 to TRBJ1-2; D perhaps matches TRBD1 (6 bases). The CDR3 is 13 residues long. CDR1 is SEHNR, CDR2 FQNEAQ, per germline (reference sequence). V lost 2 bases and J 4 bases, leaving 8 bases between the germline ends. CDR3 region: CASSLMGAYGYTF. The CDR3 DNA is TGTGCCAGCAGCTTAATGGGGGCCTATGGCTACACCTTC.

The chain combines TRBV19 with TRBJ1-1; 11 bases map to TRBD1. This CDR3 is 15 amino acids long. V gave up 4 bases and J gave up 1 base; unmatched junction bases: 2. Germline loops: CDR1 LNHDA, CDR2 SQIVND (reference sequence). CDR3 sequence: CASSTDRGRNTEAFF. The CDR3 coding sequence is TGTGCCAGTAGTACGGACAGGGGGCGGAACACTGAAGCTTTCTTT.

This chain joins TRBV7-9 and TRBJ1-1; D is undetermined. Germline V gene sequence: CDR1 SEHNR, CDR2 FQNEAQ (reference sequence). The CDR3 runs 17 residues. The V end lost 4 bases, the J end lost 0 bases, and 18 bases lay between the germline ends. For the CDR3, the DNA is TGTGCCAGCAGCTCTCCCCCGCCCGGGCAGCTGAACACTGAAGCTTTCTTT. This translates into CASSSPPPGQLNTEAFF.

This chain links TRBV28 with TRBJ1-2; no definite D call. The CDR3 runs to 14 residues. Germline-derived CDR1 and CDR2 are MDHEN and SYDVKM. The germline V and J ends were trimmed by 3 bases and 8 bases, with 16 bases remaining between them. CDR3 region: CASSFFGNGEGYTF. In DNA, the CDR3 is TGTGCCAGCAGTTTTTTCGGAAACGGGGAGGGCTACACCTTC.